The 14 T cell receptor beta chains below all came from one sample that was sequenced in a study of cytomegalovirus exposure and HLA in healthy donors. Both 60 Vbeta primers and 13 Jbeta primers went into the PCR. Profiling relied on immunoSEQ multiplex PCR, and the TCRdb table lists in-frame clones only, not all of them. The data contain roughly 150,000 clones, over 70% of them singletons. What was sequenced was PBMCs. These receptors were collected from a man between 25 and 39 years old in good health and CMV-seropositive.

DNA for the CDR3: TGTGCCAGCAGCTTTGGGACAACCGAGGATACGCAGTATTTT. Translating gives CASSFGTTEDTQYF. The V and J genes are TRBV5-6 and TRBJ2-3; D might be TRBD1 (6 bases). Germline lookup yields CDR1 SGHDT and CDR2 YYEEEE. CDR3 size: 14 residues. Trimming removed 2 bases from V and 6 bases from J, with 13 bases in between.

The chain employs TRBV7-2 and TRBJ1-1, with a possible D match to TRBD1 (6 bases). Germline CDR1 SGHTA, CDR2 FQGNSA. The CDR3 has 18 residues. V was shortened by 4 bases and J by 1 base, with 22 bases between the two germline ends. CDR3 loop: CASSYQGPGHDKNTEAFF. The CDR3 nucleotides are TGTGCCAGCAGCTACCAAGGGCCGGGACATGACAAGAACACTGAAGCTTTCTTT.

The J gene is TRBJ1-1, the V gene TRBV28; a possible D gene is TRBD1 (6 bases). Germline-derived CDR1 and CDR2 are MDHEN and SYDVKM. The V end was cut by 8 bases, the J end by 1 base, with 8 bases between. The CDR3 contains 12 residues. The CDR3 DNA sequence: TGTGCCAGCGGGACACCGAACACTGAAGCTTTCTTT. Its translation is CASGTPNTEAFF.

The V call is TRBV9, the J call TRBJ2-3; TRBD2 might be the D (5 bases). This CDR3 comprises 15 residues. From germline, CDR1 is SGDLS and CDR2 YYNGEE. V lost 4 bases and J lost 1, with 13 bases in between. The CDR3: CASSPTERGTDTQYF. CDR3 sequence (DNA): TGTGCCAGCAGCCCCACCGAGAGGGGCACAGATACGCAGTATTTT.

V gene TRBV30 combines with J gene TRBJ2-2; D is possibly TRBD1 (5 bases). The CDR3 runs 13 residues. CDR1 and CDR2 from the germline V gene are GTSNPN and SVGIG (reference sequence). V lost 3 bases to trimming and J lost 4 bases, with 9 bases between them. Here the CDR3 DNA reads TGTGCCTGGAGGAATAGGGGCACCGGGGAGCTGTTTTTT. Translated: CAWRNRGTGELFF.

Notes on this clone: This sample also contains other DNA sequences that code for the same CDR3. The J gene is TRBJ2-7, the V gene TRBV6-6; 11 bases fit TRBD2. CDR1 and CDR2 (germline): MNHNY, SVGAGI (reference sequence). V lost 2 bases, J lost 3 bases, and 0 bases stayed unmatched. The CDR3 runs to 14 residues. Here the CDR3 DNA reads TGTGCCAGCAGTTACGGGACTAGCGGCTACGAGCAGTACTTC. Protein sequence: CASSYGTSGYEQYF.

This clone was picked up one time. The chain employs TRBV2 and TRBJ2-3, with 8 bases lining up with TRBD1. The junction had 9 bases not matched to a gene; V was cut back by 6 bases and J by 4 bases. The CDR3 totals 15 residues. Germline V lookup: CDR1 SNHLY, CDR2 FYNNEI. The DNA of the CDR3 is TGTGCCAGCAGGGAGACGGGACAGGTCGCAGATACGCAGTATTTT. It yields the protein CASRETGQVADTQYF.

The chain recombines TRBV28 with TRBJ2-7; 7 nucleotides align to TRBD1. The V and J ends lost 2 bases and 0 bases, in that order; junction bases with no gene match: 4. This CDR3 spans 15 amino acids. The germline V gene encodes CDR1 MDHEN and CDR2 SYDVKM. The chain's CDR3 is CASSLEGASSYEQYF. Here the CDR3 DNA reads TGTGCCAGCAGTTTAGAGGGGGCTAGCTCCTACGAGCAGTACTTC.

This clone has only a few counts. This rearrangement joins TRBV10-3 to TRBJ2-3; the D is unclear. The CDR3 length is 12 residues. From germline, CDR1 is ENHRY and CDR2 SYGVKD. The V and J ends lost 2 bases and 6 bases respectively, with 6 bases between them. In DNA form, the CDR3 reads TGTGCCATCAGTGAGGCCCGGGATACGCAGTATTTT. Its protein product is CAISEARDTQYF.

This sequence joins TRBV2 and TRBJ2-1; TRBD2 matches 9 bases. Per the germline V gene, CDR1 is SNHLY and CDR2 is FYNNEI. This CDR3 has 12 amino acids. The trim removed 6 bases at V and 12 bases at J, leaving 6 bases unmatched. CDR3 sequence (DNA): TGTGCCAGCAGCCCTAGCGGGATGGGGCAGTTCTTC. It translates to CASSPSGMGQFF.

This clone occurred once. Written as DNA, the CDR3 is TGTGCCAGCTCACCAGAGCGGGGGAACACAGATACGCAGTATTTT. Protein product: CASSPERGNTDTQYF. The chain couples TRBV18 to TRBJ2-3; 8 positions match TRBD2. CDR3 size: 15 residues. Germline CDR1 reads KGHSH; CDR2 reads LQKENI. After removal of 2 bases from V and 2 bases from J, the junction contained 3 bases not matched to a gene. Full variable domain (rest looked up from reference TRBV18 and TRBJ2-3): NAGVMQNPRHLVRRRGQEARLRCSPMKGHSHVYWYRQLPEEGLKFMVYLQKENIIDESGMPKERFSAEFPKEGPSILRIQQVVRGDSAAYFCASSPERGNTDTQYFGPGTRLTVL.

The rearrangement joins TRBV5-5 to TRBJ2-7, with TRBD2 as a possible D gene (6 bases). Germline V lookup: CDR1 SGHKS, CDR2 YYEKEE (reference sequence). V dropped 4 bases and J dropped 4 bases, with 15 bases sitting between them. The CDR3 spans 14 residues. CDR3 DNA: TGTGCCAGCAGCACGGGGCTAGCGCTATACGAGCAGTACTTC. It yields the protein CASSTGLALYEQYF.

This clone was seen only once. The chain links TRBV13 to TRBJ2-3; D perhaps matches TRBD2 (5 bases). The V end was cut by 8 bases, the J end by 2 bases, with 11 bases between. Germline V gene lookup returns CDR1 PRHDT and CDR2 FYEKMQ (reference sequence). CDR3 size: 13 residues. CDR3 sequence (DNA): TGTGCCAGCTGCGAGAGGGCCACAGATACGCAGTATTTT. Its protein product is CASCERATDTQYF.

The chain carries TRBV1 and TRBJ2-3; the table's D call, TRBD2, was not checked against the DNA. TRBV1 is an annotated pseudogene. The CDR3 covers 15 residues. CDR3 sequence: CTSSQRTSGTDTQYF. The CDR3 DNA follows: TGCACCAGCAGCCAAAGGACTAGCGGGACAGATACGCAGTATTTT.